Each of the 25 T cell receptor beta chains below was sequenced from the same sample in a study of cytomegalovirus exposure and HLA in healthy donors. The PCR was carried out with 60 Vbeta primers and 13 Jbeta primers. Clones were sequenced by immunoSEQ multiplex PCR, and TCRdb holds only the in-frame ones, with some missing. The table includes about 150,000 clones, roughly 72% detected once. Sequencing was carried out using PBMCs. All receptors derive from a middle-aged man in good health and CMV-seronegative.

This CDR3 reads CASSFVNEQFF. The CDR3 DNA is TGTGCCAGCAGCTTCGTCAATGAGCAGTTCTTC. The chain recombines TRBV5-6 with TRBJ2-1; D call uncertain. Germline V gene data show CDR1 as SGHDT and CDR2 as YYEEEE. The CDR3 length is 11 residues. Trimming took 2 bases from V and 6 from J, leaving 3 bases between them.

This clone was recorded once. The J gene is TRBJ1-4, the V gene TRBV15; D remains unclear. The CDR3 has 15 residues. V was shortened by 1 base and J by 8 bases, with 14 bases between the two germline ends. Germline assignment: CDR1 LNHNV and CDR2 YYDKDF (reference sequence). The CDR3 region is CATSRVGSGREKLFF. DNA for the CDR3: TGTGCCACCAGCAGAGTGGGCAGCGGAAGGGAAAAACTGTTTTTT.

The chain combines TRBV2 with TRBJ1-4; perhaps TRBD1 as D (5 bases). Trimming left V 1 base short and J 8 bases short, with 11 bases between. Germline-derived CDR1 and CDR2 are SNHLY and FYNNEI. CDR3 length: 14 amino acids. CDR3: CASSEGTRNEKLFF. CDR3 nucleotides: TGTGCCAGCAGTGAAGGGACAAGGAACGAAAAACTGTTTTTT.

This chain links TRBV5-1 with TRBJ1-6; D is ambiguous. From germline, CDR1 is SGHRS and CDR2 YFSETQ. The ends were cut back, 0 bases at V and 15 bases at J, with 10 bases in the middle. The CDR3 has 12 amino acids. The CDR3, as DNA: TGCGCCAGCAGCTTGGATTTTCGGGGCCTCCACTTT. Its translation is CASSLDFRGLHF.

This rearrangement joins TRBV5-8 to TRBJ1-5; tentative D call: TRBD1 (6 bases). With 1 base removed from V and 4 bases from J, the gap between germline ends came to 12 bases. The CDR3 is 15 residues long. From germline, CDR1 is SGHTS and CDR2 YDEGEE. The CDR3, as DNA: TGTGCCAGCAGCTTGACCGGGACACCAAATCAGCCCCAGCATTTT. It yields the protein CASSLTGTPNQPQHF.

This clone was seen a handful of times. The chain recombines TRBV7-3 with TRBJ1-2; perhaps TRBD1 as D (6 bases). The V gene lost 1 base and the J gene lost 4 bases, with 13 bases spanning the gap. The CDR3 has 15 amino acids. Germline CDR1 is SGHTA and CDR2 is FQGTGA. CDR3 in DNA: TGTGCCAGCAGCTTAAGGGGAGGGGGATTCTATGGCTACACCTTC. Residues: CASSLRGGGFYGYTF. Full variable domain (outside the CDR3, taken from reference TRBV7-3 and TRBJ1-2): GAGVSQTPSNKVTEKGKYVELRCDPISGHTALYWYRQSLGQGPEFLIYFQGTGAADDSGLPNDRFFAVRPEGSVSTLKIQRTERGDSAVYLCASSLRGGGFYGYTFGSGTRLTVV.

The rearrangement joins TRBV12-5 to TRBJ2-3, with D possibly matching TRBD1 (6 bases). Germline V gene data show CDR1 as LGHNT and CDR2 as FRNRAP. Deletions cut 6 bases from V and 8 bases from J, with 15 bases between. This CDR3 has 13 residues. This CDR3 is CASGLDTGFTQYF. CDR3 bases: TGTGCTAGTGGCCTGGACACAGGGTTTACGCAGTATTTT.

About this clone itself: The junction does not match germline at one end; this may be a read error. The chain is built from TRBV5-1 and TRBJ1-6; TRBD1 matches 7 bases. The length of the CDR3 is 16 residues. Germline V gene data show CDR1 as SGHRS and CDR2 as YFSETQ. CDR3 sequence: CASSIIPGQNNSPLNF. Written as DNA, the CDR3 is TGCGCCAGCAGCATCATACCGGGACAGAATAATTCACCCCTCAACTTT.

The V and J genes are TRBV30 and TRBJ1-3, with a weak D call TRBD1 (5 bases). V was trimmed by 5 bases and J by 0 bases, leaving 8 bases between them. This CDR3 has 13 residues. Germline-derived CDR1 and CDR2 are GTSNPN and SVGIG (reference sequence). CDR3: CAWQTDSGNTIYF. The CDR3 DNA is TGTGCCTGGCAGACAGACTCTGGAAACACCATATATTTT.

The V call is TRBV11-3, the J call TRBJ2-6; 10 nucleotides agree with TRBD1. In germline, CDR1 is SGHNT, CDR2 YENEEA. J lost 1 base, V lost 3 bases, and 0 bases had no gene match. The CDR3 consists of 16 residues. In DNA form, the CDR3 reads TGTGCCAGCAGCTTGGACAGGGGGTCTGGGGCCAACGTCCTGACTTTC. This encodes CASSLDRGSGANVLTF. Full variable domain (remainder filled in from reference TRBV11-3 and TRBJ2-6): EAGVVQSPRYKIIEKKQPVAFWCNPISGHNTLYWYLQNLGQGPELLIRYENEEAVDDSQLPKDRFSAERLKGVDSTLKIQPAELGDSAVYLCASSLDRGSGANVLTFGAGSRLTVL.

The chain couples TRBV5-1 to TRBJ2-7; 9 bases agree with TRBD1. Unmatched junction bases numbered 3, after V lost 4 bases and J lost 1 base. In germline, CDR1 is SGHRS, CDR2 YFSETQ. The CDR3 runs to 14 residues. The CDR3 loop is CASSPGQGSYEQYF. In DNA form, the CDR3 reads TGCGCCAGCAGCCCGGGACAGGGTTCCTACGAGCAGTACTTC.

The chain couples TRBV7-7 to TRBJ2-1, with 11 bases fitting TRBD2. Germline CDR1 reads SSHAT; CDR2 reads FNYEAQ (reference sequence). V lost 0 bases, J lost 0 bases, and 4 bases stayed unmatched. There are 18 residues in the CDR3. The CDR3 is CASSLAPSGRSSYNEQFF. CDR3 nucleotide sequence: TGTGCCAGCAGCTTAGCCCCTAGCGGGAGGTCCTCCTACAATGAGCAGTTCTTC.

This clone has a handful of counts. The rearrangement uses TRBV5-1 and TRBJ1-1; TRBD1 matches at 10 bases. Germline assignment: CDR1 SGHRS and CDR2 YFSETQ. The CDR3 is made up of 16 amino acids. J was trimmed by 4 bases and V by 2 bases; bases with no gene match: 8. CDR3: CASSFSPRTGGTEAFF. The CDR3 DNA is TGCGCCAGCAGCTTTTCTCCGCGGACAGGGGGCACTGAAGCTTTCTTT.

The J gene is TRBJ2-7, the V gene TRBV6-1; 12 positions match TRBD1. Germline V gene data show CDR1 as MNHNS and CDR2 as SASEGT. The CDR3 has 16 amino acids. Germline trimming cut 2 bases from V and 7 bases from J; bases unmatched to any gene: 9. In DNA form, the CDR3 reads TGTGCCAGCAGTGAACAGAGGGGACAGGGGGCTAATGAGCAGTACTTC. Translating it yields CASSEQRGQGANEQYF.

The gene calls are TRBV2 and TRBJ2-1, with 13 bases aligning to TRBD2. The CDR3 is made up of 17 amino acids. Trimming took 7 bases from V and 7 from J; bases not matched to a gene: 13. In germline, CDR1 is SNHLY, CDR2 FYNNEI. As DNA, the CDR3 is TGTGCCAGCAAAGGAACTAGCGGGGGGGCCAGGATAAATGAGCAGTTCTTC. Its protein product is CASKGTSGGARINEQFF.

The chain recombines TRBV6-6 with TRBJ1-5; TRBD1 matches 9 bases. Trimming removed 7 bases from V and 2 bases from J; junction bases left unmatched: 9. Germline loops: CDR1 MNHNY, CDR2 SVGAGI (reference sequence). This CDR3 is built from 16 residues. The CDR3 sequence is CASTDVWDRGNQPQHF. Here the CDR3 DNA reads TGTGCCAGCACCGACGTCTGGGACAGGGGCAATCAGCCCCAGCATTTT.

The rearrangement links TRBV19 to TRBJ2-2; D unresolved. Germline assignment: CDR1 LNHDA and CDR2 SQIVND (reference sequence). This CDR3 region has 13 residues. V dropped 10 bases and J dropped 1 base, with 10 bases sitting between them. The CDR3 DNA reads as TGTGCCACCTCCGCAGGGAACACCGGGGAGCTGTTTTTT. Translation: CATSAGNTGELFF. The variable domain in full, with the rest retrieved from reference TRBV19 and TRBJ2-2, is DGGITQSPKYLFRKEGQNVTLSCEQNLNHDAMYWYRQDPGQGLRLIYYSQIVNDFQKGDIAEGYSVSREKKESFPLTVTSAQKNPTAFYLCATSAGNTGELFFGEGSRLTVL.

The V call is TRBV27, the J call TRBJ2-3; TRBD2 matches 9 bases. Trimming cost V 1 base and J 3 bases; bases outside gene matches: 8. From germline, CDR1 is MNHEY and CDR2 SMNVEV (reference sequence). This CDR3 has 17 amino acids. The CDR3: CASSLYLRGGWTDTQYF. CDR3 sequence (DNA): TGTGCCAGCAGTTTATATTTGCGGGGGGGATGGACAGATACGCAGTATTTT.

The chain joins TRBV9 to TRBJ2-5; 9 bases map to TRBD2. J lost 5 bases, V lost 2 bases, and 10 bases had no gene match. The CDR3 spans 16 residues. Germline V gives CDR1 SGDLS, CDR2 YYNGEE. The CDR3, as DNA: TGTGCCAGCAGCGTCGGGCGGGGGGGCCCCAGGGAGACCCAGTACTTC. This encodes CASSVGRGGPRETQYF.

This sequence joins TRBV30 and TRBJ2-3, with 7 positions matching TRBD2. The V gene end was trimmed by 6 bases and the J gene end by 1 base; junction bases not matched to a gene: 7. Germline values: CDR1 GTSNPN, CDR2 SVGIG (reference sequence). The CDR3 consists of 14 residues. Here the CDR3 DNA reads TGTGCCTGTCCTGGACTAGTCGGCACAGATACGCAGTATTTT. It is translated as CACPGLVGTDTQYF. Using reference TRBV30 and TRBJ2-3 for the parts outside the CDR3, the full variable domain is SQTIHQWPATLVQPVGSPLSLECTVEGTSNPNLYWYRQAAGRGLQLLFYSVGIGQISSEVPQNLSASRPQDRQFILSSKKLLLSDSGFYLCACPGLVGTDTQYFGPGTRLTVL.

Details on this clone: Relative to the germline gene, one junction end is altered; a read error may explain this. The chain links TRBV7-9 to TRBJ1-1, with 7 nucleotides matching TRBD1. The CDR3 runs to 12 residues. The germline V gene has CDR1 SEHNR and CDR2 FQNEAQ (reference sequence). The CDR3: CSSSPDRDRAFF. CDR3 DNA: TGTTCCAGCAGCCCCGACAGGGATAGAGCTTTCTTT.

V and J are TRBV9 and TRBJ2-1; 9 bases agree with TRBD2. Germline CDR1 SGDLS, CDR2 YYNGEE. The CDR3 is 17 residues long. The V segment lost 4 bases and the J segment 8 bases; nucleotides outside the gene matches: 16. CDR3 residues: CASSPHISAGGVDEQFF. The CDR3 DNA is TGTGCCAGCAGCCCCCACATATCGGCGGGGGGGGTCGATGAGCAGTTCTTC.

The gene calls are TRBV27 and TRBJ1-1, with D unclear. This CDR3 contains 13 residues. The V end lost 3 bases, the J end lost 3 bases, and 8 bases lay between the germline ends. Germline CDR1 MNHEY, CDR2 SMNVEV (reference sequence). The CDR3 loop is CASSFKEYTEAFF. The CDR3 DNA is TGTGCCAGCAGTTTTAAGGAGTACACTGAAGCTTTCTTT.

The chain recombines TRBV7-5 with TRBJ2-5; TRBD2 was called by the table and not checked on the DNA. TRBV7-5 has pseudogene status. The CDR3 contains 19 residues. The CDR3 DNA is TGTGTCAGAAGCTTAAGCCAGGACTCAGCGGGAGGGAGGGAGGAGACCCAGTACTTC. Protein: CVRSLSQDSAGGREETQYF.

There are a few counts of this clone. The chain is built from TRBV7-2 and TRBJ2-1, with a weak D call TRBD2 (5 bases). The CDR3 is 13 amino acids. Trimming pared 4 bases from V and 6 bases from J, leaving 10 bases between. CDR1 and CDR2 from the germline V gene are SGHTA and FQGNSA. This chain's CDR3 is CASSSTSRNEQFF. The CDR3, as DNA: TGTGCCAGCAGCTCAACTAGTCGCAATGAGCAGTTCTTC.